This TCR beta chain was captured in a study of beta chain features in type 1 diabetes (dated by TCRdb to the late 2010s). Turning to the overall study: Mean age, gender distribution, total cell number and subset yield did not differ between patients and healthy donors. A total of about 100 million sorted cells were examined across all samples, and RNA yield correlated strongly with the number of cells per subset. The study compared the TCRB repertoires of sorted circulating CD4+ T cell subsets in recently diagnosed type 1 diabetes patients with those in matched healthy donors. Regulatory and stem cell-like memory subsets were isolated from only 8 patients and about 8 healthy donors, whereas naive and central memory subsets came from all 28 donors.

The entire amount of isolated RNA was reverse transcribed using the High Capacity cDNA Reverse Transcription Kit, so the sequenced TCRB transcripts were expressed ones. Deep immunoSEQ sequencing was applied to naive, central memory and regulatory T cell samples, giving an average of approximately 3.8 million total reads per sample. After sorted cells were lysed in RLT buffer, RNA was extracted with DNase-treated RNeasy Micro or Mini kits, with the choice depending on cell number. Each cell subset was processed separately to prevent cross-contamination, with patient and healthy donor samples processed together. The immunoSEQ multiplex PCR was used to amplify TCRB sequences from cDNA, yielding 87-bp fragments that span the CDR3 region. Amplicons were sequenced on the Illumina HiSeq platform. Under the source paper's analysis protocol: PCR bias was corrected computationally using synthetic template baselines, and reads within Hamming distance 2 were collapsed, with unmergeable singletons discarded. Reads were aligned to IMGT to assign V, D and J genes, CDR3 length, and insertions or deletions at six rearrangement sites. Clonotype counts were normalized to sorted cell number within each subset before computing true diversity and Gini coefficients with the tcR R package. Repertoire sharing was quantified using the overlap coefficient calculated on TCRB nucleotide sequences. TCRdb retrieved this table from immuneACCESS and kept in-frame rearrangements only. Not all clones are present; in checked studies, unresolved V genes account for under half, and no reason is known for the remainder. V, J and clone size derive from that table, while D and trimming were established from the DNA sequence. The sample contains about 130,000 clones, 9% to 9.5% of them found a single time. 0.55% to 0.85% of the sample rests with the top ten.

General study outcomes and caveats: Because cDNA rather than genomic DNA was sequenced, highly expressing activated cells could have been over-represented, although no difference in activation and CD3 levels was found between groups. Because the HLA sub-analyses included only small numbers of individuals, any influence of HLA type on TCRB rearrangement was left unresolved. Shorter templates might be favored by PCR, yet because patient and control samples were amplified and corrected together, any such skew would affect both groups equally. Naive, central memory and regulatory TCRB repertoires appeared to be more similar among patients than among healthy donors. A moderate but significant shortening of TCRB CDR3 length was observed in type 1 diabetes patients in all four CD4+ subsets. At VDJ recombination sites, type 1 diabetes patients had fewer insertions and more deleted nucleotides, which implies abnormalities in thymic rearrangement.

As to this clone: No antigen is known for it. No base quality information exists; no much larger clone differs at one position.

From each donor, a single peripheral blood sample of 100 to 150 mL on average was drawn into heparinised tubes. Using a panel that included CD45RO, CCR7, CD25, CD127, CD95 and CD27, naive, central memory, regulatory and stem cell-like memory CD4+ T cells were sorted on a BD FACSAria II. Purity was above 95% for every sorted population. PBMCs were isolated right away by Lymphoprep density gradient centrifugation and were stained directly, without culture. To minimize batch effects, samples were stained and sorted in pairs, one healthy donor with one patient per experiment. V and J are truncated by 0 bases and 2 bases respectively, leaving an intervening sequence of 10 bases. The CDR3 spans 15 residues, from the cysteine through the phenylalanine. The only DNA kept is the CDR3, 45 bases in frame from the first base. CDR1 and CDR2 are drawn from the germline V gene: LGHNA, YNFKEQ.

The chain is encoded by TRBV4-2 joined to TRBJ2-5, with a weak D call of TRBD1 (6 bases match). The source material was central memory CD4+ T cells from blood. This receptor was obtained from a man aged 18 to 29 in good health. The DNA sequence is TGTGCCAGCAGCCAAGATCGACAGGCACAAGAGACCCAGTACTTC. This codes for CASSQDRQAQETQYF.